Each of the 13 T cell receptor beta chains below was sequenced from the same sample in a study of cytomegalovirus exposure and HLA in healthy donors. Use of 60 Vbeta and 13 Jbeta primers characterized the PCR. Libraries were prepared by immunoSEQ multiplex PCR; TCRdb keeps only in-frame clonotypes and omits some of them. This table has more than 50,000 clones, roughly 72% appearing once. Material for sequencing was PBMCs. These receptors all come from a woman aged 50 to 60 in good health and CMV-seropositive.

This sequence joins TRBV7-9 and TRBJ2-1; 11 bases align to TRBD2. The CDR3 spans 15 residues. Germline lookup yields CDR1 SEHNR and CDR2 FQNEAQ (reference sequence). V was clipped by 5 bases and J by 6 bases; unmatched bases: 6. CDR3 residues: CASSPLAGVRNEQFF. The CDR3 region has the DNA TGTGCCAGCAGCCCACTAGCGGGAGTTCGCAATGAGCAGTTCTTC.

The chain combines TRBV19 with TRBJ2-3; no definite D call. CDR1 LNHDA and CDR2 SQIVND come from the germline V gene (reference sequence). Trimming pared 5 bases from V and 6 bases from J, leaving 15 bases between. The CDR3 is 14 amino acids. The CDR3 here is CASSSLETVDTQYF. In nucleotides, the CDR3 is TGTGCCAGTAGTTCGCTAGAGACTGTGGATACGCAGTATTTT.

The chain links TRBV7-9 to TRBJ2-3, with D perhaps matching TRBD2 (5 bases). The CDR3 runs to 16 residues. Trimming removed 5 bases at V and 4 bases at J, with 19 bases between. CDR1 and CDR2 from the germline V gene are SEHNR and FQNEAQ (reference sequence). CDR3 protein: CASSTTGLIGADTQYF. DNA for the CDR3: TGTGCCAGCAGCACCACCGGCCTTATCGGGGCAGATACGCAGTATTTT.

This clone has a handful of counts. CDR3 residues: CASSHDRDEQFF. The DNA for the CDR3 is TGCGCCAGCAGCCATGACAGGGATGAGCAGTTCTTC. This chain links TRBV4-1 with TRBJ2-1, with TRBD1 matching over 7 bases. In germline, CDR1 is MGHRA, CDR2 YSYEKL. Trimming cost V 3 bases and J 8 bases; bases outside gene matches: 1. The CDR3 contains 12 residues.

CDR3 sequence: CASSPTGGEGYTF. The CDR3 DNA follows: TGTGCCAGCTCACCTACAGGGGGCGAGGGCTACACCTTC. This chain connects TRBV18 to TRBJ1-2; 9 nucleotides line up with TRBD1. This CDR3 is 13 amino acids long. Germline CDR1 is KGHSH and CDR2 is LQKENI. J lost 8 bases, V lost 3 bases, and 4 bases had no gene match.

This clone has only one observation. The chain joins TRBV7-9 to TRBJ2-5; TRBD2 aligns across 12 bases. CDR1 and CDR2 from the germline V gene are SEHNR and FQNEAQ (reference sequence). V was pared by 5 bases and J by 4 bases, with 11 bases of the junction left unmatched. The CDR3 has 17 residues. CDR3 residues: CASSTLAGGPSRETQYF. CDR3 sequence (DNA): TGTGCCAGCAGCACCCTAGCGGGGGGGCCGTCTCGAGAGACCCAGTACTTC.

The chain is built from TRBV5-6 and TRBJ2-1; 9 nucleotides agree with TRBD2. The CDR3 covers 16 residues. V lost 0 bases, J lost 6 bases, and 7 bases stayed unmatched. CDR1 and CDR2 (germline): SGHDT, YYEEEE. The CDR3 nucleotides read TGTGCCAGCAGCTTGGACTGGCGGGGGGGTGCCAATGAGCAGTTCTTC. The encoded protein is CASSLDWRGGANEQFF.

The rearrangement joins TRBV2 to TRBJ2-1, with 9 nucleotides matching TRBD1. The trim removed 11 bases at V and 10 bases at J, leaving 6 bases unmatched. The CDR3 sequence is 11 residues long. CDR1 and CDR2 from the germline V gene are SNHLY and FYNNEI. The CDR3 sequence: CAWYRGREQFF. The CDR3 DNA is TGTGCCTGGTACAGGGGGCGCGAGCAGTTCTTC.

This chain joins TRBV7-9 and TRBJ2-3; 9 bases match TRBD1. Trimming took 2 bases from V and 4 from J; bases not matched to a gene: 4. This CDR3 spans 15 amino acids. Germline V gives CDR1 SEHNR, CDR2 FQNEAQ (reference sequence). CDR3 in amino acids: CASSLRDRDSDTQYF. The CDR3 bases are TGTGCCAGCAGCTTACGGGACAGGGATTCAGATACGCAGTATTTT.

The chain combines TRBV4-2 with TRBJ2-3; 11 bases map to TRBD2. CDR3 length: 18 residues. V was clipped by 5 bases and J by 4 bases; unmatched bases: 14. CDR1 is LGHNA, CDR2 YNFKEQ, per germline. CDR3 sequence reads: CASSNPSGGLGGADTQYF. For the CDR3, the DNA is TGTGCCAGCAGCAATCCTAGCGGGGGGCTGGGCGGTGCAGATACGCAGTATTTT.

J is TRBJ2-1 and V is TRBV4-1; D remains unclear. Trimming took off 1 base at V and 0 bases at J, with 13 bases between the two ends. Per germline, CDR1 MGHRA and CDR2 YSYEKL. This CDR3 is built from 17 residues. The CDR3 sequence is CASSQARSAGSYNEQFF. CDR3 in DNA: TGCGCCAGCAGCCAAGCGCGGTCGGCTGGCTCCTACAATGAGCAGTTCTTC.

The chain links TRBV2 to TRBJ1-2, with 9 bases fitting TRBD1. The junction had 2 bases not matched to a gene; V was cut back by 6 bases and J by 3 bases. Germline CDR1 is SNHLY and CDR2 is FYNNEI. The CDR3 covers 13 residues. This CDR3 is CASSRQGDYGYTF. The DNA for the CDR3 is TGTGCCAGCAGCAGACAGGGGGACTATGGCTACACCTTC.

The genes are TRBV5-1 and TRBJ2-1; 12 bases match TRBD2. Germline values: CDR1 SGHRS, CDR2 YFSETQ. After removal of 4 bases from V and 5 bases from J, the junction contained 7 bases not matched to a gene. The length of the CDR3 is 16 residues. The CDR3 loop reads CASSPETSGRDNEQFF. The CDR3, as DNA: TGCGCCAGCAGCCCGGAGACTAGCGGGAGAGACAATGAGCAGTTCTTC.